These 32 T cell receptor beta chains came from one sample sequenced in a study of blood T cell repertoires in COVID-19. Profiled with immunoSEQ multiplex PCR; TCRdb holds only in-frame clones, not every one. Seen here are approximately 220,000 clones, 70% to 90% observed once, and the top ten hold roughly 2%. The specimen sequenced was peripheral blood. These receptors all come from a woman between 50 and 59 years old with acute or convalescent COVID-19.

V is TRBV5-4 and J is TRBJ2-5; D is unresolved. V lost 4 bases and J lost 2, with 12 bases in between. CDR1 is SGHNT and CDR2 is YYREEE in the germline V gene (reference sequence). The CDR3 extends over 14 amino acids. The CDR3 reads CASSGGISQETQYF. In DNA form, the CDR3 reads TGTGCCAGCAGCGGCGGAATATCGCAAGAGACCCAGTACTTC.

The genes are TRBV2 and TRBJ2-2, with D tentatively TRBD1 (6 bases). This CDR3 spans 18 amino acids. Germline-derived CDR1 and CDR2 are SNHLY and FYNNEI. Deletions cut 6 bases from V and 9 bases from J, with 29 bases between. The CDR3: CASREWGVLRAGERELFF. The CDR3 DNA follows: TGTGCCAGCAGAGAGTGGGGAGTTTTAAGGGCAGGGGAGCGGGAGCTGTTTTTT.

The chain recombines TRBV19 with TRBJ2-1, with 8 nucleotides matching TRBD1. The J segment lost 9 bases and the V segment lost 3 bases, leaving 4 bases of the junction unmatched. Germline loops: CDR1 LNHDA, CDR2 SQIVND (reference sequence). The CDR3 sequence is 13 residues long. The CDR3 DNA reads TGTGCCAGTAGTATGCAGGGGGCTGGTGAGCAGTTCTTC. It codes for CASSMQGAGEQFF.

The V and J genes are TRBV11-3 and TRBJ2-3; 12 bases fit TRBD2. The CDR3 runs to 16 residues. V was pared by 1 base and J by 1 base, with 0 bases of the junction left unmatched. Germline V lookup: CDR1 SGHNT, CDR2 YENEEA. As DNA, the CDR3 is TGTGCCAGCAGCTTAGGGACTAGCGGGGGCACAGATACGCAGTATTTT. It specifies CASSLGTSGGTDTQYF.

The CDR3 bases are TGTGCCAGCAGTTACTGGACTAGCGGGGGCTACGAGCAGTACTTC. As protein: CASSYWTSGGYEQYF. The chain couples TRBV6-2 or TRBV6-3 to TRBJ2-7; 13 bases line up with TRBD2. Germline lookup yields CDR1 MNHEY and CDR2 SVGEGT. Trimming at V came to 1 base and at J to 3 bases, leaving 0 bases not matched to a gene. The CDR3 loop spans 15 amino acids.

This chain links TRBV6-4 with TRBJ2-1; 9 positions agree with TRBD1. Trimming cost V 2 bases and J 4 bases; bases outside gene matches: 6. Germline V gene data show CDR1 as MRHNA and CDR2 as SNTAGT. The CDR3 has 16 residues. DNA of the CDR3: TGTGCCAGCAGTGACGGGTCCGGGACAGGGTACAATGAGCAGTTCTTC. This gives the protein CASSDGSGTGYNEQFF.

This chain joins TRBV7-2 and TRBJ2-7; TRBD2 might be the D (5 bases). This CDR3 is built from 19 residues. Trimming shortened V by 6 bases and J by 0 bases, and 27 bases separated the two germline ends. The germline V gene has CDR1 SGHTA and CDR2 FQGNSA. CDR3 sequence: CASSPRGGPVRISSYEQYF. CDR3 bases: TGTGCCAGCAGTCCCCGGGGTGGTCCAGTAAGAATTAGCTCCTACGAGCAGTACTTC. Drawing the rest from reference TRBV7-2 and TRBJ2-7, the complete variable domain is GAGVSQSPSNKVTEKGKDVELRCDPISGHTALYWYRQSLGQGLEFLIYFQGNSAPDKSGLPSDRFSAERTGGSVSTLTIQRTQQEDSAVYLCASSPRGGPVRISSYEQYFGPGTRLTVT.

CDR3 region: CASSRGSTGEGEQYF. The CDR3 DNA follows: TGTGCCAGCAGCCGAGGATCGACAGGGGAAGGCGAGCAGTACTTC. The chain has TRBV3-1 (or the pseudogene TRBV3-2) and TRBJ2-7, with 8 bases aligning to TRBD1. The CDR3 consists of 15 residues. Germline V gene lookup returns CDR1 LGHDT and CDR2 YNNKEL (reference sequence). The trim removed 4 bases at V and 6 bases at J, leaving 11 bases unmatched.

The chain combines TRBV6-2 or TRBV6-3 with TRBJ2-3, with 7 bases fitting TRBD1. Trimming at V came to 4 bases and at J to 8 bases, leaving 9 bases not matched to a gene. The CDR3 contains 14 residues. CDR1 and CDR2 from the germline V gene are MNHEY and SVGEGT. The CDR3 bases are TGTGCCAGCAGTTTAGGGGGCCTTGCGCGTACGCAGTATTTT. The encoded protein is CASSLGGLARTQYF.

This CDR3 reads CASTQTSSTGTQYF. The CDR3 DNA is TGCGCCAGCACCCAGACTAGCAGCACTGGGACCCAGTACTTC. The V and J genes are TRBV10-2 and TRBJ2-5; 7 bases agree with TRBD2. The CDR3 spans 14 residues. V dropped 7 bases and J dropped 7; count of bases not matched to a gene: 12. Germline V gene sequence: CDR1 WSHSY, CDR2 SAAADI.

V and J are TRBV7-3 and TRBJ2-1; no reliable D call. The CDR3 consists of 11 residues. Per the germline V gene, CDR1 is SGHTA and CDR2 is FQGTGA. The V and J ends lost 9 bases and 7 bases respectively, with 10 bases between them. The CDR3 here is CARITGNEQFF. For the CDR3, the DNA is TGTGCCAGGATCACCGGGAATGAGCAGTTCTTC. The full variable domain, completed using reference TRBV7-3 and TRBJ2-1, is GAGVSQTPSNKVTEKGKYVELRCDPISGHTALYWYRQSLGQGPEFLIYFQGTGAADDSGLPNDRFFAVRPEGSVSTLKIQRTERGDSAVYLCARITGNEQFFGPGTRLTVL.

This chain connects TRBV4-3 to TRBJ1-2; 7 nucleotides align to TRBD1. With 0 bases clipped from V and 4 bases from J, the junction kept 5 bases outside the gene matches. Looked up from germline, CDR1 is LGHNA and CDR2 is YSLEER. This CDR3 has 15 amino acids. CDR3 coding DNA: TGCGCCAGCAGCCAAGATCGTGACAGGGCCTATGGCTACACCTTC. Protein: CASSQDRDRAYGYTF.

This clone was counted a few times. The chain links TRBV5-5 to TRBJ2-1; D gene unclear. V shed 0 bases and J shed 10 bases, with 8 bases lying between them. The CDR3 is made up of 12 amino acids. From germline, CDR1 is SGHKS and CDR2 YYEKEE (reference sequence). CDR3 protein: CASSLEKAEQFF. As DNA, the CDR3 is TGTGCCAGCAGCTTGGAGAAAGCAGAGCAGTTCTTC.

The gene calls are TRBV7-3 and TRBJ1-2; 8 nucleotides line up with TRBD1. V trimming: 3 bases; J trimming: 8 bases; junction bases outside the gene matches: 5. The CDR3 length is 13 residues. The germline V gene encodes CDR1 SGHTA and CDR2 FQGTGA. The CDR3 DNA sequence: TGTGCCAGCAGCTTCCCGGACAGGGAAGGCTACACCTTC. Amino acids: CASSFPDREGYTF.

CDR3 nucleotides: TGCAGCGTTCCGACTAGCGGGGGGTTAGATACGCAGTATTTT. Translated, it gives CSVPTSGGLDTQYF. V is TRBV29-1 and J is TRBJ2-3; TRBD2 aligns across 13 bases. With 5 bases clipped from V and 5 bases from J, the junction kept 4 bases outside the gene matches. CDR3 length: 14 residues. Germline assignment: CDR1 SQVTM and CDR2 ANQGSEA.

The chain links TRBV19 to TRBJ1-5, with D uncertain. V dropped 3 bases and J dropped 6 bases, with 6 bases sitting between them. The CDR3 spans 12 residues. Germline values: CDR1 LNHDA, CDR2 SQIVND (reference sequence). The CDR3 is CASSIRSQPQHF. Here the CDR3 DNA reads TGTGCCAGTAGTATTAGGAGTCAGCCCCAGCATTTT.

This chain joins TRBV19 and TRBJ2-2, with TRBD1 matching over 9 bases. The trim removed 5 bases at V and 0 bases at J, leaving 10 bases unmatched. Germline CDR1 is LNHDA and CDR2 is SQIVND (reference sequence). The CDR3 runs to 18 residues. Here the CDR3 reads CASSASRTGATNTGELFF. The DNA of the CDR3 is TGTGCCAGTAGTGCGTCAAGGACAGGGGCGACGAACACCGGGGAGCTGTTTTTT. The variable domain in full, with the rest retrieved from reference TRBV19 and TRBJ2-2, is DGGITQSPKYLFRKEGQNVTLSCEQNLNHDAMYWYRQDPGQGLRLIYYSQIVNDFQKGDIAEGYSVSREKKESFPLTVTSAQKNPTAFYLCASSASRTGATNTGELFFGEGSRLTVL.

J is TRBJ2-3 and V is TRBV7-2; 7 positions match TRBD1. V was clipped by 2 bases and J by 11 bases; unmatched bases: 13. The CDR3 length is 15 residues. From germline, CDR1 is SGHTA and CDR2 FQGNSA. This CDR3 is CASSLWRGGQRVQYF. The CDR3 bases are TGTGCCAGCAGCTTATGGAGAGGGGGCCAGAGGGTGCAGTATTTT.

The V gene is TRBV27, the J gene TRBJ1-6, with 7 bases lining up with TRBD1. Germline lookup yields CDR1 MNHEY and CDR2 SMNVEV (reference sequence). The CDR3 consists of 13 residues. Trimming took 10 bases from V and 7 from J; bases not matched to a gene: 7. DNA of the CDR3: TGTGCCACGGCGACAGGGTGGAATTCACCCCTCCACTTT. Translation: CATATGWNSPLHF.

This clone was seen only once. The rearrangement links TRBV11-3 to TRBJ2-2; D perhaps matches TRBD2 (5 bases). Germline V CDR1 and CDR2: SGHNT, YENEEA. The CDR3 length is 13 residues. The V end was cut by 3 bases, the J end by 5 bases, with 7 bases between. CDR3: CASSFEGTGELFF. As DNA, the CDR3 is TGTGCCAGCAGCTTTGAGGGAACCGGGGAGCTGTTTTTT. Together with reference TRBV11-3 and TRBJ2-2, the CDR3 gives the full variable domain: EAGVVQSPRYKIIEKKQPVAFWCNPISGHNTLYWYLQNLGQGPELLIRYENEEAVDDSQLPKDRFSAERLKGVDSTLKIQPAELGDSAVYLCASSFEGTGELFFGEGSRLTVL.

This clone was observed a few times. The chain uses TRBV7-2 and TRBJ2-3; TRBD1 might be the D (6 bases). Looked up from germline, CDR1 is SGHTA and CDR2 is FQGNSA. V lost 1 base, J lost 1 base, and 9 bases lay in between. The CDR3 consists of 15 residues. The CDR3 protein is CASSLGGQGTDTQYF. In nucleotides, the CDR3 is TGTGCCAGCAGCTTAGGGGGGCAGGGCACAGATACGCAGTATTTT.

The rearrangement joins TRBV19 to TRBJ2-1; maybe TRBD2 (5 bases). The germline V gene encodes CDR1 LNHDA and CDR2 SQIVND (reference sequence). The CDR3 extends over 15 amino acids. Trimming pared 3 bases from V and 6 bases from J, leaving 15 bases between. CDR3 sequence (DNA): TGTGCCAGTAGTATTTCAGGCCCACGGGGCAATGAGCAGTTCTTC. Translation: CASSISGPRGNEQFF.

This chain uses TRBV30 with TRBJ1-2; 7 bases fit TRBD1. Unmatched junction bases numbered 7, after V lost 2 bases and J lost 4 bases. The CDR3 spans 14 residues. Per germline, CDR1 GTSNPN and CDR2 SVGIG (reference sequence). Here the CDR3 DNA reads TGTGCCTGGAGTCGACAGACAGGGCTCTATGGCTACACCTTC. Translating it yields CAWSRQTGLYGYTF.

The chain links TRBV27 to TRBJ1-4, with TRBD1 identical over 11 bases. Per germline, CDR1 MNHEY and CDR2 SMNVEV (reference sequence). The V gene end was trimmed by 8 bases and the J gene end by 13 bases; junction bases not matched to a gene: 12. The CDR3 length is 14 residues. The CDR3 reads CASAQDRGRLRLFF. The CDR3 DNA is TGTGCCAGCGCTCAGGACAGGGGGCGTCTAAGACTGTTTTTT.

The chain is built from TRBV13 and TRBJ2-3, with D perhaps matching TRBD2 (5 bases). This CDR3 contains 16 residues. Germline V gene sequence: CDR1 PRHDT, CDR2 FYEKMQ (reference sequence). Trimming stripped 2 bases from V and 0 bases from J, with 12 bases between. CDR3 protein: CASSLRAGPSTDTQYF. The CDR3 region has the DNA TGTGCCAGCAGCTTACGGGCGGGCCCTAGCACAGATACGCAGTATTTT.

The rearrangement uses TRBV18 and TRBJ1-2; 7 bases are a match to TRBD1. The length of the CDR3 is 16 residues. Germline CDR1 reads KGHSH; CDR2 reads LQKENI. V lost 3 bases to trimming and J lost 4 bases; unmatched junction nucleotides: 11. This CDR3 reads CASSPLAGQRIYGYTF. DNA of the CDR3: TGTGCCAGCTCACCCCTGGCGGGACAGCGTATCTATGGCTACACCTTC. Variable domain in full (rest from reference TRBV18 and TRBJ1-2): NAGVMQNPRHLVRRRGQEARLRCSPMKGHSHVYWYRQLPEEGLKFMVYLQKENIIDESGMPKERFSAEFPKEGPSILRIQQVVRGDSAAYFCASSPLAGQRIYGYTFGSGTRLTVV.

The chain carries TRBV5-1 and TRBJ2-1; no definite D call. With 1 base removed from V and 6 bases from J, the gap between germline ends came to 14 bases. The CDR3 is 15 residues long. The germline V gene encodes CDR1 SGHRS and CDR2 YFSETQ. The CDR3 region is CASSLRTAVSNEQFF. In nucleotides, the CDR3 is TGCGCCAGCAGCTTGAGAACCGCGGTGAGCAATGAGCAGTTCTTC.

The rearrangement links TRBV7-2 to TRBJ1-2; 8 bases agree with TRBD1. Germline CDR1 is SGHTA and CDR2 is FQGNSA. Trimming cost V 4 bases and J 4 bases; bases outside gene matches: 17. This CDR3 has 18 amino acids. CDR3 in amino acids: CASSWDPARGREGYGYTF. CDR3 nucleotide sequence: TGTGCCAGCAGCTGGGATCCAGCCAGGGGGCGCGAGGGCTATGGCTACACCTTC.

This chain links TRBV6-2 or TRBV6-3 with TRBJ2-4; 8 bases are shared with TRBD1. The CDR3 spans 16 residues. V shed 2 bases, J shed 9 bases, and the junction held 12 bases outside the gene matches. CDR1 and CDR2 (germline): MNHEY, SVGEGT. This chain's CDR3 is CASSYPGGGFAGIQYF. CDR3 nucleotides: TGTGCCAGCAGTTACCCAGGGGGCGGGTTTGCCGGCATTCAGTACTTC.

The chain uses TRBV30 and TRBJ2-1, with D perhaps matching TRBD1 (5 bases). The CDR3 runs to 14 residues. In germline, CDR1 is GTSNPN, CDR2 SVGIG (reference sequence). The V end lost 8 bases, the J end lost 0 bases, and 14 bases lay between the germline ends. CDR3 in amino acids: CAVPRTNSYNEQFF. CDR3 DNA sequence: TGTGCCGTACCCCGGACAAACTCCTACAATGAGCAGTTCTTC. Variable domain in full (rest from reference TRBV30 and TRBJ2-1): SQTIHQWPATLVQPVGSPLSLECTVEGTSNPNLYWYRQAAGRGLQLLFYSVGIGQISSEVPQNLSASRPQDRQFILSSKKLLLSDSGFYLCAVPRTNSYNEQFFGPGTRLTVL.

This rearrangement joins TRBV5-1 to TRBJ2-3; D possibly corresponds to TRBD2 (6 bases). The CDR3 is made up of 14 amino acids. Germline assignment: CDR1 SGHRS and CDR2 YFSETQ. V was cut by 0 bases and J by 6 bases, with 11 bases left in between. Here the CDR3 DNA reads TGCGCCAGCAGCTTGGAGGGACTCCGGGATACGCAGTATTTT. This translates into CASSLEGLRDTQYF.

The chain is built from TRBV5-4 and TRBJ2-7; D is possibly TRBD2 (7 bases). Germline V lookup: CDR1 SGHNT, CDR2 YYREEE (reference sequence). CDR3 length: 15 residues. V was shortened by 0 bases and J by 0 bases, with 10 bases between the two germline ends. The CDR3 sequence: CASSLGGGVSYEQYF. DNA for the CDR3: TGTGCCAGCAGCTTGGGCGGGGGCGTCTCCTACGAGCAGTACTTC.